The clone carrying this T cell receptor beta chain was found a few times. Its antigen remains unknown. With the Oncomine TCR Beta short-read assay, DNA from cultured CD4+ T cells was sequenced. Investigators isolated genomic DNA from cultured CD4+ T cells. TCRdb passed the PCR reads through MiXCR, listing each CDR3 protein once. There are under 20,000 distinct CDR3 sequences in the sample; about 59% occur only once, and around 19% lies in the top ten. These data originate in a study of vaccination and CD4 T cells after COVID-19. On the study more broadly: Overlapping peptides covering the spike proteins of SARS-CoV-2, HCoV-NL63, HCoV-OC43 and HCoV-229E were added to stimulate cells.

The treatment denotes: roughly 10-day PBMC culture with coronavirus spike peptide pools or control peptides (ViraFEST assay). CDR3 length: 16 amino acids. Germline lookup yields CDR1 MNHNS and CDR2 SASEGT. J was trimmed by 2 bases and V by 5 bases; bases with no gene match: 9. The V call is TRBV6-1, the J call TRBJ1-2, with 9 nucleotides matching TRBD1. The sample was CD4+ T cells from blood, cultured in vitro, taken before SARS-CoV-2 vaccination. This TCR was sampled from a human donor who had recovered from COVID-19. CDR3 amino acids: CASSLTWTGENYGYTF. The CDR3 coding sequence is TGTGCCAGCAGTCTCACTTGGACAGGGGAAAACTATGGCTACACCTTC.